This TCR beta chain was captured in a study of cytomegalovirus exposure and HLA in healthy donors. The PCR employed 60 Vbeta primers together with 13 Jbeta primers. Data came from immunoSEQ multiplex PCR; TCRdb stores just in-frame clones and leaves some out. Of about 220,000 clones in the sample, 70% to 80% were seen once. Regarding this clone: Its cognate antigen is unknown.

The CDR3 is 13 amino acids. V was trimmed by 4 bases and J by 1 base, leaving 5 bases between them. Germline lookup yields CDR1 MNHEY and CDR2 SVGAGI. Regarding the study as a whole: Presence/absence analyses treated sequencing depth as roughly uniform across donors. Most sequenced TCRs were rare (though some public TCRs occurred in many donors). The Asian-associated ancestry cluster reportedly had fewer N-insertions than the approximately 650-donor mean in a later analysis.

The material sequenced was PBMCs. The sequence derives from a woman aged 25 to 39 in good health and CMV-seronegative. The chain employs TRBV6-5 and TRBJ1-3; no firm D call. The chain's CDR3 is CASSSVSGNTIYF. Here the CDR3 DNA reads TGTGCCAGCAGTTCCGTTTCTGGAAACACCATATATTTT.